This T cell receptor (beta chain) was retrieved from a study of a mutant IDH1 vaccine in newly diagnosed glioma. The CDR3 has 16 residues. V lost 7 bases, J lost 4 bases, and 13 bases stayed unmatched. Germline V gives CDR1 ENHRY, CDR2 SYGVKD. Documented time point: week 5, during vaccination. Doses consisted of 300 ug of mutant IDH1 20-mer peptide each, paired with topical imiquimod. This clone was detected once. Its antigen is not known. The data were produced by immunoSEQ multiplex PCR, yet TCRdb's version contains in-frame clones alone and is incomplete. The sample holds approximately 80,000 clones; 91% are singletons and the top ten take roughly 0.5%.

This TCR was sampled from a woman in her forties or fifties with glioma. The material sequenced was PBMCs, taken from a glioma patient whose treatment included an IDH1 peptide vaccine. V gene TRBV10-3 combines with J gene TRBJ2-3; 8 bases match TRBD1. The CDR3 spells CAITPADRVISDTQYF. The CDR3 DNA sequence: TGTGCCATCACCCCCGCGGACAGGGTAATTTCAGATACGCAGTATTTT.